This TCR beta chain came from a study of cytomegalovirus exposure and HLA in healthy donors. Study-wide results and limits: The classifier reportedly diagnosed cytomegalovirus status with high sensitivity and specificity.

This clone was seen a single time. Its antigen remains unknown. Germline CDR1 SGHTA, CDR2 FQGTGA. V gave up 6 bases and J gave up 7 bases; unmatched junction bases: 11. CDR3 size: 14 residues. Donors were ostensibly healthy at sampling, although undocumented immune exposures were probable. The PCR used 60 Vbeta and 13 Jbeta primers. The protocol was immunoSEQ multiplex PCR, while the TCRdb copy is restricted to in-frame clones and leaves out a portion. This sample has some 140,000 clones, with around 85% found just once. The genes are TRBV7-3 and TRBJ1-2; TRBD1 aligns across 7 bases. The receptor was derived from a woman between 45 and 60 years old in good health and CMV-seropositive. What was sequenced was PBMCs. CDR3 in amino acids: CASSSLTGVGGYTF. As DNA, the CDR3 is TGTGCCAGCAGTTCTCTAACAGGGGTGGGTGGCTACACCTTC.